This T cell receptor beta chain was captured by sequencing in a study of blood T cell repertoires in COVID-19. Study at large: The study drew acute and convalescent COVID-19 samples from the United States, Italy and Spain. T cells, B-cell-depleted T cells, or PBMCs supplied cDNA or gDNA.

Per the authors' pipeline: Reference gene primer amplification yielded estimated nucleated cell counts. The protocol was immunoSEQ multiplex PCR, while the TCRdb copy is restricted to in-frame clones and leaves out a portion. That table furnishes V, J and clone size, whereas the DNA furnished D and trimming. The table lists 200,000 to 300,000 clones, around 90% of them singletons, with around 7.2% in the top ten. Sequences were obtained from peripheral blood. This clonotype originated in a man aged 60 to 75 who had recovered from COVID-19.

The CDR3: CATAQGEVDTQYF. The CDR3 coding sequence is TGTGCCACAGCACAGGGGGAGGTGGATACGCAGTATTTT. This rearrangement joins TRBV7-8 to TRBJ2-3, with 8 bases that match TRBD1. Trimming at V came to 10 bases and at J to 6 bases, leaving 9 bases not matched to a gene. Per the germline V gene, CDR1 is SGHVS and CDR2 is FQNEAQ. The CDR3 has 13 amino acids.